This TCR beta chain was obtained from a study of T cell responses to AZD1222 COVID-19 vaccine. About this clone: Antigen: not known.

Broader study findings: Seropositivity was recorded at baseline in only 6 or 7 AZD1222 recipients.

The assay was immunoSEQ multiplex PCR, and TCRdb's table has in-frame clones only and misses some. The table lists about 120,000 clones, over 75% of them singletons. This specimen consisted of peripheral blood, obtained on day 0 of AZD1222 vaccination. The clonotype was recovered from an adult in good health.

The CDR3 sequence is CSVDNSGRANYGYTF. CDR3 DNA sequence: TGCAGCGTTGACAACTCCGGTAGGGCCAACTATGGCTACACCTTC. This chain joins TRBV29-1 and TRBJ1-2; no definite D call. From germline, CDR1 is SQVTM and CDR2 ANQGSEA. The V end lost 3 bases, the J end lost 2 bases, and 16 bases lay between the germline ends. The CDR3 sequence is 15 residues long.